This entry describes one T cell receptor beta chain. Its antigen is not known. Extracted RNA was reverse transcribed into cDNA, the sequencing template. The assay was immunoSEQ multiplex PCR, and TCRdb's table has in-frame clones only and misses some. This table has 100,000 to 150,000 clones, around 63% appearing once. The sample's treatment: oral pan-JAK inhibitor, 5-10 mg twice daily. Germline-derived CDR1 and CDR2 are MGHDK and SYGVNS. The CDR3 is 15 amino acids. V was cut by 5 bases and J by 2 bases, with 16 bases left in between. This entry is derived from a study of CD8+ T cells in alopecia areata. Study results and caveats: Patients showed less clear TCR sequence sharing than mice, possibly partly because of HLA diversity. Resident alphabeta T-cell populations of normal skin are likewise subject to sequencing in scalp samples. Within the top 100, expanded CD8+ clones significantly decreased with tofacitinib, as did scalp clonality.

The sample in question was CD4+ T cells sorted from blood, obtained at week 4, from a patient treated with tofacitinib. The chain combines TRBV25-1 with TRBJ2-7; tentatively, D is TRBD2 (5 bases). The clonotype comes from a human donor with alopecia areata. CDR3 sequence: CASSLGLPGTYEQYF. CDR3 coding DNA: TGTGCCAGCAGTCTCGGACTCCCGGGAACCTACGAGCAGTACTTC.